This T cell receptor (beta chain) derives from a study of cytomegalovirus exposure and HLA in healthy donors. Study information: In terms of ancestry, the Caucasian-associated cluster contained around four fifths of the roughly 400 genotyped donors.

This PCR relied on a set of 60 Vbeta primers and 13 Jbeta primers. Repertoires were generated with immunoSEQ multiplex PCR, while TCRdb's copy carries only in-frame clones and drops some. The sample shows 130,000 or so clones, roughly 73% of them seen only once. Nominally healthy donors provided the samples, though records likely missed some immune exposures. Germline V gene data show CDR1 as MNHEY and CDR2 as SVGAGI. Trimming pared 0 bases from V and 5 bases from J, leaving 16 bases between. The CDR3 spans 16 residues. This rearrangement joins TRBV6-5 to TRBJ1-2; D not certain. The TCR was taken from a man aged 35 to 55 in good health and CMV-seronegative. The material sequenced was PBMCs. The CDR3 coding sequence is TGTGCCAGCAGTTACTCTGGCGGCGGATCGTTGTATGGCTACACCTTC. The encoded protein is CASSYSGGGSLYGYTF.